The 10 T cell receptor beta chains in this list originate from one sample, sequenced in a study of cytomegalovirus exposure and HLA in healthy donors. The PCR had 60 Vbeta and 13 Jbeta primers. Some clones are missing from TCRdb's copy, which holds only in-frame ones; the method was immunoSEQ multiplex PCR. The profile shows 85,000 to 130,000 clones, approximately 70% of them singletons. Specimen: PBMCs. The source of these receptors is a boy aged 5 to 17 in good health and CMV-seronegative.

The sample holds a few counts of this clone. The genes are TRBV18 and TRBJ2-7, with unresolved D. Deletions cut 0 bases from V and 7 bases from J, with 16 bases between. The CDR3 consists of 15 residues. In germline, CDR1 is KGHSH, CDR2 LQKENI. CDR3 loop: CASSPPGPLRGEQYF. CDR3 nucleotides: TGTGCCAGCTCACCACCAGGCCCCCTGCGCGGTGAGCAGTACTTC.

The rearrangement uses TRBV5-1 and TRBJ2-1, with TRBD2 matching over 9 bases. Germline CDR1 SGHRS, CDR2 YFSETQ. Germline trimming cut 4 bases from V and 4 bases from J; bases unmatched to any gene: 9. This CDR3 contains 16 residues. The CDR3 DNA reads as TGCGCCAGCAGCCACGGGCTAGCGGGGATTTACAATGAGCAGTTCTTC. Its protein is CASSHGLAGIYNEQFF.

The J gene is TRBJ1-1, the V gene TRBV28; D might be TRBD1 (5 bases). The germline V gene has CDR1 MDHEN and CDR2 SYDVKM. This CDR3 is built from 13 residues. V was trimmed by 6 bases and J by 1 base, leaving 9 bases between them. Here the CDR3 reads CASRVQENTEAFF. The CDR3 DNA reads TGTGCCAGCAGGGTACAGGAGAACACTGAAGCTTTCTTT.

J is TRBJ1-1 and V is TRBV19; TRBD1 is a possible D gene (5 bases). The CDR3 has 13 amino acids. Deletions cut 6 bases from V and 5 bases from J, with 13 bases between. CDR1 is LNHDA, CDR2 SQIVND, per germline (reference sequence). The CDR3 coding sequence is TGTGCCAGTAGCAGGGAAGCCCGAACTGAAGCTTTCTTT. Amino acid sequence: CASSREARTEAFF. The whole variable domain, filled in from reference TRBV19 and TRBJ1-1, reads DGGITQSPKYLFRKEGQNVTLSCEQNLNHDAMYWYRQDPGQGLRLIYYSQIVNDFQKGDIAEGYSVSREKKESFPLTVTSAQKNPTAFYLCASSREARTEAFFGQGTRLTVV.

The rearrangement uses TRBV28 and TRBJ1-2; perhaps TRBD1 as D (6 bases). Deletions cut 4 bases from V and 6 bases from J, with 9 bases between. CDR1 is MDHEN and CDR2 is SYDVKM in the germline V gene. CDR3 size: 12 residues. CDR3 sequence (DNA): TGTGCCAGCAGTTCCCAGGGGCATGGCTACACCTTC. This gives the protein CASSSQGHGYTF.

The chain links TRBV6-4 to TRBJ2-2, with no clear D. The CDR3 loop spans 13 amino acids. The germline V gene has CDR1 MRHNA and CDR2 SNTAGT. V dropped 3 bases and J dropped 4 bases, with 6 bases sitting between them. The CDR3 here is CASSERSTGELFF. Written as DNA, the CDR3 is TGTGCCAGCAGTGAGAGGAGCACCGGGGAGCTGTTTTTT.

CDR3 in amino acids: CASSPHSGGVTGELFF. CDR3 coding DNA: TGTGCCAGCAGCCCCCATTCGGGGGGGGTCACCGGGGAGCTGTTTTTT. The chain couples TRBV7-2 to TRBJ2-2; 8 bases line up with TRBD2. CDR3 length: 16 amino acids. Trimming removed 5 bases from V and 4 bases from J; junction bases left unmatched: 9. Germline assignment: CDR1 SGHTA and CDR2 FQGNSA.

To note about this clone: This likely comes from a read error, as the CDR3 has no conserved phenylalanine or tryptophan at its end. Here the CDR3 reads CASSLWTGDQPQHL. The CDR3 DNA sequence: TGTGCCAGCAGCTTATGGACAGGTGATCAGCCCCAGCATCTT. The chain carries TRBV7-2 and TRBJ1-5; 7 bases map to TRBD1. Germline CDR1 SGHTA, CDR2 FQGNSA. V trimming: 2 bases; J trimming: 5 bases; junction bases outside the gene matches: 3. CDR3 length: 14 amino acids.

By share of the sample, this clone is medium-sized. The gene calls are TRBV30 and TRBJ2-1; D might be TRBD1 (5 bases). V lost 0 bases, J lost 3 bases, and 6 bases lay in between. CDR3 length equals 13 residues. Looked up from germline, CDR1 is GTSNPN and CDR2 is SVGIG (reference sequence). The CDR3 DNA reads TGTGCCTGGAGTGTCGACAGCTACAATGAGCAGTTCTTC. Amino acids: CAWSVDSYNEQFF.

The V and J genes are TRBV6-5 and TRBJ2-7; D perhaps matches TRBD2 (5 bases). The CDR3 runs 16 residues. Germline CDR1 MNHEY, CDR2 SVGAGI. The germline V and J ends were trimmed by 0 bases and 4 bases, with 16 bases remaining between them. The CDR3 loop is CASSYSPWGAFYEQYF. The CDR3 DNA is TGTGCCAGCAGTTACTCTCCCTGGGGAGCCTTTTACGAGCAGTACTTC.